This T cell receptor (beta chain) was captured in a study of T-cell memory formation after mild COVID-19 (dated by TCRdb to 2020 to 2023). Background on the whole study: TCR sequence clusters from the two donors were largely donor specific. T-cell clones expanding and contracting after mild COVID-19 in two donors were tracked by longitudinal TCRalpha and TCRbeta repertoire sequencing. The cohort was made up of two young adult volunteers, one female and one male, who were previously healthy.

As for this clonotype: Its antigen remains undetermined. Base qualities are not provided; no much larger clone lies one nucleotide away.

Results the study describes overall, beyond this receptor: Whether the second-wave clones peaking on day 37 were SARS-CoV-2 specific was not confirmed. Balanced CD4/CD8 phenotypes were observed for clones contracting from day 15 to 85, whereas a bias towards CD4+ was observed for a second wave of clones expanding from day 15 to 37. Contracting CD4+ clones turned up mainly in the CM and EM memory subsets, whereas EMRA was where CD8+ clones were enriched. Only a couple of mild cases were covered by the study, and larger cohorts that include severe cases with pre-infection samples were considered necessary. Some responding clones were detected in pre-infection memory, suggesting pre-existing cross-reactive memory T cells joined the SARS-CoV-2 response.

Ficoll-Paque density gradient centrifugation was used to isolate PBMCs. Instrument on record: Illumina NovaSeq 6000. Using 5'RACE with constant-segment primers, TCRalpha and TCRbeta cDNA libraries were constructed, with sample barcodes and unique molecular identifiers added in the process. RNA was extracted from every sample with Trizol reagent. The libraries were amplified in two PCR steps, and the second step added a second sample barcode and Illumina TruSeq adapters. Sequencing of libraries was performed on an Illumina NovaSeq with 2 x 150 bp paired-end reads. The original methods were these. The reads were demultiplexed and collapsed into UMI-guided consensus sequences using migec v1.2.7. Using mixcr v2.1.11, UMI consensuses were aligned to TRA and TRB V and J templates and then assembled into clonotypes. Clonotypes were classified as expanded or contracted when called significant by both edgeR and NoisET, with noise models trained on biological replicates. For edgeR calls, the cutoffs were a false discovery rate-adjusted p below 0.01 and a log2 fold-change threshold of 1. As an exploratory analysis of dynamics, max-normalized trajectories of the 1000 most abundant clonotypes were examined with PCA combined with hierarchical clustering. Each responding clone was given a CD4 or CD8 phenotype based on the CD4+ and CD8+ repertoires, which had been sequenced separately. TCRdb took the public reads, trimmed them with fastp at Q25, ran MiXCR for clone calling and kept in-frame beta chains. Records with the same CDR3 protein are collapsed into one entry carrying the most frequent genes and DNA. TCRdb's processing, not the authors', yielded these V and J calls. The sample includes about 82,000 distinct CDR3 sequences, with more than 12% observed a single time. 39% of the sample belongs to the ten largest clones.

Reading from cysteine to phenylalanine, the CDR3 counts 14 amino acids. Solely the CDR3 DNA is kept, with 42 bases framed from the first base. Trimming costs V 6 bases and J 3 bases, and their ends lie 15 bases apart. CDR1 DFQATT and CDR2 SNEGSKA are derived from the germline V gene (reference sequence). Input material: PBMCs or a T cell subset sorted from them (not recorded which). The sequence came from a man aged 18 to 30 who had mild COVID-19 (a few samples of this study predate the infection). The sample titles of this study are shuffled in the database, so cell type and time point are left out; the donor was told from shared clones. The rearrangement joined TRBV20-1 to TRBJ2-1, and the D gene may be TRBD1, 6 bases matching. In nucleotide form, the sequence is TGCAGTGCCTGGGACATCGCTGGCTACAATGAGCAGTTCTTC. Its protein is CSAWDIAGYNEQFF.